This TCR beta chain stems from a study of synovial regulatory T cells in juvenile arthritis (dated by TCRdb to the mid-2010s). At the level of the whole study: Among sequenced patients, a few were therapy-naive, one received methotrexate plus infliximab, six received methotrexate, and one had no treatment information. TCRbeta CDR3 repertoires of blood iaTreg cells, other blood Treg cells and synovial fluid Treg cells from matched patient samples were compared in the study. TCR repertoire comparisons included Treg and Teff subsets from under 14 JIA patients with active disease. Effector T cell subsets from the study cohort were also sequenced for comparisons, but the Treg dataset by itself includes only blood Treg cells and synovial fluid Treg cells.

Looking up the germline V gene yields CDR1 SGHRS and CDR2 YFSETQ. The CDR3 sequence holds 11 residues, the cysteine and phenylalanine included. The coding DNA is unavailable. By frequency, this clone is medium-sized (0.01 to 0.1%), with no count recorded. Its recognized antigen is unknown. Library construction relied on the immunoSEQ multiplex PCR assay. Adaptive Biotechnologies carried out the TCRbeta CDR3 sequencing. The original pipeline was this. Repertoire similarity was assessed with the Chao-modified Jaccard index and with the median clonotype overlap from 200 random subsamples of equal sample size. The similarity analyses were run on either productive nucleotide sequences or amino acid sequences translated in silico. Hierarchical clustering with single linkage and t-SNE based on Chao-modified Jaccard distances were used to compare repertoires. Repertoire diversity was quantified with the Renyi index, after sample size normalisation, across a range of alpha values. TCRdb's version of the immuneACCESS table is confined to in-frame rearrangements and falls short of the full clone set. An unresolved V gene accounts for under half of the shortfall where checked; the remainder is of unknown origin. V and J calls and clone size are given by that table; D and trimming were obtained from the DNA. Per the sample table, the count is thousands of clones. The ten largest clones represent roughly an eighth of the sample.

On the study overall, not on this receptor specifically: iaTreg TCR repertoires were found to be largely private across patients and to partially overlap with synovial Teff and blood CPL repertoires. More CDR3 sequences were shared by synovial Treg cells with iaTreg cells than with other blood Treg cells, and a closer relation was confirmed by Chao-Jaccard similarity.

The synovial samples consisted of synovial fluid collected together with matched peripheral blood from each patient with active arthritis. TCR repertoires were obtained from approximately eleven juvenile idiopathic arthritis patients with active disease who had not reached inactive disease, of whom 3 were polyarticular and 8 were oligoarticular. The TCR-sequenced patients had a median age of approximately 10 years (range about 2.2-22.9) and median disease duration of around 7 years (range 0.2-19.1). FOXP3 TSDR demethylation comparable to that of blood and healthy-donor Treg cells was observed in synovial Treg cells, supporting bona fide regulatory lineage commitment. The samples used for TCR repertoire analysis were collected at two centres in Italy.

Sequences were obtained from Treg cells from the synovium. The V and J genes are TRBV5-1 and TRBJ2-7. The clonotype originates from a donor aged 2-35 years with juvenile idiopathic arthritis. The CDR3: CKQKTAYEQYF. With the portions outside the CDR3 filled from the reference TRBV5-1 and TRBJ2-7 genes, the complete variable region becomes KAGVTQTPRYLIKTRGQQVTLSCSPISGHRSVSWYQQTPGQGLQFLFEYFSETQRNKGNFPGRFSGRQFSNSRSEMNVSTLELGDSALYLCKQKTAYEQYFGPGTRLTVT.